These T cell receptor beta chains were read from a single sample in a study of blood T cell repertoires in COVID-19. The table came from immunoSEQ multiplex PCR; TCRdb's copy has only in-frame clones and leaves some out. The sample records roughly 230,000 clones, 88% being singletons. Sequencing was done on a sample of peripheral blood. The receptors come from a man in his 70s with acute or convalescent COVID-19. The CDR3 runs from the conserved cysteine through the conserved F or W. Each record gives: D gene, clone size, V gene, J gene, CDR3 protein, CDR3 DNA. D genes are given only for firm matches. The size entry is marked missing in some rows and otherwise reads once, few, many or a size class.

d_call: TRBD2; clone_size: few; v_call: TRBV7-2; j_call: TRBJ2-5; cdr3_aa: CASSFSQGGLETQYF; cdr3_nt: TGTGCCAGCAGCTTTAGCCAGGGAGGGTTAGAGACCCAGTACTTC
d_call: TRBD1; clone_size: .; v_call: TRBV5-1; j_call: TRBJ1-6; cdr3_aa: CASSPRDRGTSPLHF; cdr3_nt: TGCGCCAGCAGCCCCCGGGACAGGGGAACGTCACCCCTCCACTTT
d_call: .; clone_size: .; v_call: TRBV7-9; j_call: TRBJ1-1; cdr3_aa: CASSSGGTRGFF; cdr3_nt: TGTGCCAGCAGCTCGGGAGGGACGCGAGGGTTCTTT
d_call: .; clone_size: .; v_call: TRBV7-3; j_call: TRBJ1-1; cdr3_aa: CASSLGGEGTEAFF; cdr3_nt: TGTGCCAGCAGCTTGGGAGGGGAAGGCACTGAAGCTTTCTTT
d_call: .; clone_size: .; v_call: TRBV5-1; j_call: TRBJ1-1; cdr3_aa: CASSFGRSVRVDTEAFF; cdr3_nt: TGCGCCAGCAGCTTTGGCAGATCGGTACGGGTGGACACTGAAGCTTTCTTT
d_call: .; clone_size: .; v_call: TRBV7-9; j_call: TRBJ2-3; cdr3_aa: CASSSAGHTDTQYF; cdr3_nt: TGTGCCAGCAGCTCAGCGGGACACACAGATACGCAGTATTTT
d_call: .; clone_size: once; v_call: TRBV27; j_call: TRBJ2-7; cdr3_aa: CASTNPPTSGGRPYEQYF; cdr3_nt: TGTGCCAGCACCAATCCCCCCACCTCAGGGGGGAGACCCTACGAGCAGTACTTC
d_call: .; clone_size: once; v_call: TRBV5-6; j_call: TRBJ1-3; cdr3_aa: CASSRTGSGGNTIYF; cdr3_nt: TGTGCCAGCAGCCGAACAGGGTCTGGGGGAAACACCATATATTTT
d_call: .; clone_size: .; v_call: TRBV19; j_call: TRBJ1-1; cdr3_aa: CASSVRRGNTEAFF; cdr3_nt: TGTGCCAGTAGTGTCAGACGGGGAAACACTGAAGCTTTCTTT
d_call: TRBD1; clone_size: .; v_call: TRBV25-1; j_call: TRBJ1-3; cdr3_aa: CASSRDRAGNTIYF; cdr3_nt: TGTGCCAGCAGCCGGGACAGGGCTGGAAACACCATATATTTT
d_call: .; clone_size: .; v_call: TRBV19; j_call: TRBJ1-5; cdr3_aa: CASSSKQVSNQPQHF; cdr3_nt: TGTGCCAGTAGTTCTAAGCAGGTGAGCAATCAGCCCCAGCATTTT
d_call: .; clone_size: .; v_call: TRBV5-6; j_call: TRBJ1-1; cdr3_aa: CASSLFSGGLNTEAFF; cdr3_nt: TGTGCCAGCAGCTTGTTTTCCGGGGGGCTGAACACTGAAGCTTTCTTT
d_call: .; clone_size: .; v_call: TRBV7-8; j_call: TRBJ1-5; cdr3_aa: CASSFRVAGNQPQHF; cdr3_nt: TGTGCCAGCAGCTTCAGGGTGGCTGGCAATCAGCCCCAGCATTTT
d_call: .; clone_size: .; v_call: TRBV30; j_call: TRBJ1-3; cdr3_aa: CAWSRTTSGNTIYF; cdr3_nt: TGTGCCTGGAGTCGGACAACCTCTGGAAACACCATATATTTT
d_call: TRBD1; clone_size: .; v_call: TRBV7-9; j_call: TRBJ1-5; cdr3_aa: CASSLAGQDSNQPQHF; cdr3_nt: TGTGCCAGCAGCTTAGCGGGACAGGATAGCAATCAGCCCCAGCATTTT
d_call: TRBD2; clone_size: once; v_call: TRBV5-6; j_call: TRBJ2-2; cdr3_aa: CASSQFGPGLAGNTGELFF; cdr3_nt: TGTGCCAGCAGCCAATTCGGCCCAGGACTAGCGGGGAACACCGGGGAGCTGTTTTTT
d_call: .; clone_size: .; v_call: TRBV30; j_call: TRBJ1-2; cdr3_aa: CAWGVGGYGYTF; cdr3_nt: TGTGCCTGGGGGGTCGGGGGCTATGGCTACACCTTC
d_call: .; clone_size: .; v_call: TRBV30; j_call: TRBJ2-3; cdr3_aa: CAWSTTTYTSTDTQYF; cdr3_nt: TGTGCCTGGAGTACAACGACATACACTAGCACAGATACGCAGTATTTT
d_call: TRBD1; clone_size: .; v_call: TRBV19; j_call: TRBJ1-2; cdr3_aa: CASSLGGQVDSYGYTF; cdr3_nt: TGTGCCAGTAGTTTAGGGGGACAGGTCGATTCCTATGGCTACACCTTC
d_call: .; clone_size: .; v_call: TRBV12-3/TRBV12-4; j_call: TRBJ2-3; cdr3_aa: CASSLYADTQYF; cdr3_nt: TGTGCCAGCAGTTTATATGCAGATACGCAGTATTTT
d_call: .; clone_size: .; v_call: TRBV6-1; j_call: TRBJ1-2; cdr3_aa: CASSLLPAGGGYTF; cdr3_nt: TGTGCCAGCAGTCTCCTACCCGCCGGCGGTGGCTACACCTTC
d_call: TRBD2; clone_size: .; v_call: TRBV7-9; j_call: TRBJ2-7; cdr3_aa: CASSEQTGTRIYEQYF; cdr3_nt: TGTGCCAGCAGCGAACAAACCGGGACTAGGATTTACGAGCAGTACTTC
d_call: TRBD1; clone_size: .; v_call: TRBV18; j_call: TRBJ1-5; cdr3_aa: CASSPGQGGQPQHF; cdr3_nt: TGTGCCAGCTCGCCGGGACAGGGCGGTCAGCCCCAGCATTTT
d_call: .; clone_size: .; v_call: TRBV28; j_call: TRBJ2-1; cdr3_aa: CASSLREQFF; cdr3_nt: TGTGCCAGCAGTTTACGTGAGCAGTTCTTC
d_call: TRBD2; clone_size: .; v_call: TRBV19; j_call: TRBJ2-1; cdr3_aa: CASTPPGLAGRGSGPFF; cdr3_nt: TGTGCCAGTACCCCCCCCGGACTAGCGGGAAGGGGGTCGGGTCCGTTCTTC
d_call: .; clone_size: .; v_call: TRBV5-1; j_call: TRBJ2-5; cdr3_aa: CASSFGGKETQYF; cdr3_nt: TGCGCCAGCAGCTTCGGCGGGAAAGAGACCCAGTACTTC
d_call: .; clone_size: .; v_call: TRBV10-3; j_call: TRBJ2-1; cdr3_aa: CAIRGGANEQFF; cdr3_nt: TGTGCCATCAGGGGGGGGGCGAATGAGCAGTTCTTC
d_call: TRBD2; clone_size: .; v_call: TRBV28; j_call: TRBJ2-2; cdr3_aa: CASRRMGGTTNTGELFF; cdr3_nt: TGTGCCAGCAGGCGAATGGGCGGGACTACGAACACCGGGGAGCTGTTTTTT
d_call: .; clone_size: .; v_call: TRBV5-1; j_call: TRBJ2-1; cdr3_aa: CASSLLGDSPGNEQFF; cdr3_nt: TGCGCCAGCAGCTTGCTCGGGGACTCCCCAGGCAATGAGCAGTTCTTC
d_call: .; clone_size: .; v_call: TRBV9; j_call: TRBJ2-2; cdr3_aa: CASSLETGSGELFF; cdr3_nt: TGTGCCAGCAGCCTGGAAACAGGGTCCGGGGAGCTGTTTTTT
d_call: TRBD1; clone_size: .; v_call: TRBV5-1; j_call: TRBJ1-1; cdr3_aa: CASSLRSGTGGEVGTEAFF; cdr3_nt: TGCGCCAGCAGCTTGAGGTCGGGGACAGGGGGCGAGGTGGGCACTGAAGCTTTCTTT
d_call: .; clone_size: .; v_call: TRBV19; j_call: TRBJ2-1; cdr3_aa: CASSTPQASEQFF; cdr3_nt: TGTGCCAGTAGTACCCCTCAAGCAAGCGAGCAGTTCTTC
d_call: .; clone_size: .; v_call: TRBV7-2; j_call: TRBJ2-1; cdr3_aa: CASSPMTGYNEQFF; cdr3_nt: TGTGCCAGCAGCCCCATGACAGGATACAATGAGCAGTTCTTC
d_call: TRBD2; clone_size: .; v_call: TRBV19; j_call: TRBJ2-3; cdr3_aa: CASSIASGRRTDTQYF; cdr3_nt: TGTGCCAGTAGTATTGCTAGCGGGAGGAGGACAGATACGCAGTATTTT
d_call: TRBD1; clone_size: .; v_call: TRBV29-1; j_call: TRBJ2-7; cdr3_aa: CSVVPDRNSYEQYF; cdr3_nt: TGCAGCGTTGTCCCGGACAGGAACTCCTACGAGCAGTACTTC
d_call: .; clone_size: .; v_call: TRBV9; j_call: TRBJ2-2; cdr3_aa: CASSVANNPNTGELFF; cdr3_nt: TGTGCCAGCAGCGTAGCGAACAATCCGAACACCGGGGAGCTGTTTTTT
d_call: TRBD2; clone_size: .; v_call: TRBV7-2; j_call: TRBJ2-3; cdr3_aa: CASRLAGGTDTQYF; cdr3_nt: TGTGCCAGCAGGCTAGCGGGGGGCACAGATACGCAGTATTTT
d_call: .; clone_size: .; v_call: TRBV5-1; j_call: TRBJ1-2; cdr3_aa: CASSPLDRNYGYTF; cdr3_nt: TGCGCCAGCAGCCCTTTAGACAGGAACTATGGCTACACCTTC
d_call: .; clone_size: .; v_call: TRBV19; j_call: TRBJ2-7; cdr3_aa: CASSIGQYYEQYF; cdr3_nt: TGTGCCAGTAGTATAGGACAGTACTACGAGCAGTACTTC
d_call: .; clone_size: .; v_call: TRBV25-1; j_call: TRBJ2-3; cdr3_aa: CASSDSREATDTQYF; cdr3_nt: TGTGCCAGCAGTGACTCCCGGGAAGCGACAGATACGCAGTATTTT
d_call: .; clone_size: .; v_call: TRBV18; j_call: TRBJ1-1; cdr3_aa: CASSPEMITEAFF; cdr3_nt: TGTGCCAGCTCACCTGAGATGATCACTGAAGCTTTCTTT
d_call: .; clone_size: .; v_call: TRBV9; j_call: TRBJ2-7; cdr3_aa: CASSVGWLPDEQYF; cdr3_nt: TGTGCCAGCAGCGTAGGATGGTTGCCAGACGAGCAGTACTTC
d_call: TRBD1; clone_size: .; v_call: TRBV9; j_call: TRBJ1-1; cdr3_aa: CASSATGGLSEAFF; cdr3_nt: TGTGCCAGCAGCGCAACAGGGGGCTTGAGTGAAGCTTTCTTT
d_call: TRBD2; clone_size: .; v_call: TRBV7-7; j_call: TRBJ2-3; cdr3_aa: CASSPSGTGTDTQYF; cdr3_nt: TGTGCTAGCAGCCCTAGCGGGACCGGCACAGATACGCAGTATTTT
d_call: TRBD1; clone_size: .; v_call: TRBV18; j_call: TRBJ1-2; cdr3_aa: CASSHETGGADGYTF; cdr3_nt: TGTGCCAGCTCTCATGAGACAGGGGGCGCAGATGGCTACACCTTC
d_call: .; clone_size: .; v_call: TRBV24-1; j_call: TRBJ2-5; cdr3_aa: CATSDGAQETQYF; cdr3_nt: TGTGCCACCAGTGACGGAGCCCAAGAGACCCAGTACTTC
d_call: .; clone_size: .; v_call: TRBV19; j_call: TRBJ1-6; cdr3_aa: CASSFTDSPNSPLHF; cdr3_nt: TGTGCCAGTAGTTTTACGGACAGTCCCAATTCACCCCTCCACTTT
d_call: .; clone_size: once; v_call: TRBV11-1; j_call: TRBJ2-1; cdr3_aa: CASSQRGNEQFF; cdr3_nt: TGTGCCAGCAGCCAAAGGGGCAATGAGCAGTTCTTC
d_call: TRBD2; clone_size: .; v_call: TRBV6-5; j_call: TRBJ2-1; cdr3_aa: CASMEIAGGSRQFF; cdr3_nt: TGTGCCAGCATGGAAATAGCGGGAGGCTCTCGGCAGTTCTTC